The 26 T cell receptor beta chains reported below all come from one sample, sequenced in a study of blood T cell repertoires in COVID-19. Libraries were prepared by immunoSEQ multiplex PCR; TCRdb keeps only in-frame clonotypes and omits some of them. The sample includes roughly 180,000 clones, roughly three quarters of them seen just once. Sequencing was carried out using peripheral blood. The receptor source for this set is a woman aged 50 to 60 with active or convalescent COVID-19.

The chain combines TRBV10-3 with TRBJ2-1, with unresolved D. The CDR3 extends over 13 amino acids. Trimming removed 6 bases at V and 0 bases at J, with 6 bases between. Germline CDR1 and CDR2: ENHRY and SYGVKD. The CDR3 is CAISASSYNEQFF. The CDR3 DNA sequence: TGTGCCATCAGCGCGAGCTCCTACAATGAGCAGTTCTTC.

This clone was counted once. The genes are TRBV5-6 and TRBJ2-5; D unresolved. The CDR3 length is 14 residues. Trimming took off 0 bases at V and 1 base at J, with 7 bases between the two ends. Germline values: CDR1 SGHDT, CDR2 YYEEEE. The CDR3 DNA sequence: TGTGCCAGCAGCTTGGGAGGCCTCCAAGAGACCCAGTACTTC. It codes for CASSLGGLQETQYF.

This clone has a count of ten or more. The chain links TRBV28 to TRBJ1-2; maybe TRBD1 (5 bases). V dropped 7 bases and J dropped 0 bases, with 9 bases sitting between them. The CDR3 is 13 residues long. CDR1 MDHEN and CDR2 SYDVKM come from the germline V gene. The CDR3 loop reads CASTGGANYGYTF. In DNA form, the CDR3 reads TGTGCCAGCACCGGGGGGGCTAACTATGGCTACACCTTC.

The rearrangement uses TRBV7-2 and TRBJ2-1; D possibly corresponds to TRBD2 (6 bases). Germline V gives CDR1 SGHTA, CDR2 FQGNSA. This CDR3 has 16 residues. V lost 4 bases, J lost 0 bases, and 13 bases lay in between. The CDR3, as DNA: TGTGCCAGCAGCTCAATTAGCGGAAGCTCCTACAATGAGCAGTTCTTC. As protein: CASSSISGSSYNEQFF.

This clone was counted only a few times. The V gene is TRBV30, the J gene TRBJ2-2; D not certain. This CDR3 spans 12 amino acids. V was clipped by 2 bases and J by 8 bases, with 9 bases between them. The V gene's germline CDR1 is GTSNPN and CDR2 SVGIG (reference sequence). CDR3 nucleotides: TGTGCCTGGAGTAAAGTAACAGGGGAGCTGTTTTTT. Residues: CAWSKVTGELFF.

This clone has only a few counts. V and J are TRBV9 and TRBJ1-3, with D maybe TRBD1 (6 bases). CDR1 is SGDLS, CDR2 YYNGEE, per germline. This CDR3 region has 15 residues. V gave up 2 bases and J gave up 0 bases, with 9 bases separating them. CDR3 sequence reads: CASSVSGASGNTIYF. Written as DNA, the CDR3 is TGTGCCAGCAGCGTTTCAGGGGCCTCTGGAAACACCATATATTTT.

This clone was recorded only once. The sample contains more than one DNA sequence encoding this CDR3. The chain carries TRBV5-1 and TRBJ2-7, with TRBD2 matching over 9 bases. J was trimmed by 6 bases and V by 5 bases; bases with no gene match: 9. The germline gives CDR1 SGHRS, CDR2 YFSETQ. The CDR3 has 14 amino acids. The CDR3 is CASSQLAGGGEQYF. CDR3 nucleotides: TGCGCCAGCAGTCAACTCGCGGGGGGGGGCGAGCAGTACTTC.

This chain joins TRBV29-1 and TRBJ1-5, with 7 nucleotides matching TRBD1. This CDR3 has 15 amino acids. CDR1 SQVTM and CDR2 ANQGSEA come from the germline V gene. J lost 2 bases, V lost 6 bases, and 10 bases had no gene match. CDR3 nucleotides: TGCAGCGTAGTAACAGACAGGGCTGGCAATCAGCCCCAGCATTTT. It encodes CSVVTDRAGNQPQHF. The complete variable domain, with remaining parts taken from reference TRBV29-1 and TRBJ1-5, reads SAVISQKPSRDICQRGTSLTIQCQVDSQVTMMFWYRQQPGQSLTLIATANQGSEATYESGFVIDKFPISRPNLTFSTLTVSNMSPEDSSIYLCSVVTDRAGNQPQHFGDGTRLSIL.

This chain links TRBV11-2 with TRBJ1-2; D gene ambiguous. Between the trimmed V and J ends, which lost 0 bases and 8 bases, there was a span of 16 bases. CDR1 and CDR2 from the germline V gene are SGHAT and FQNNGV. This CDR3 comprises 15 residues. The CDR3 is CASSLDLRAAGGYTF. The CDR3 region has the DNA TGTGCCAGCAGCTTAGATCTAAGGGCCGCGGGGGGCTACACCTTC.

The V and J genes are TRBV5-1 and TRBJ2-1, with D uncertain. Trimming left V 2 bases short and J 0 bases short, with 6 bases between. The CDR3 has 14 residues. Germline lookup yields CDR1 SGHRS and CDR2 YFSETQ. The CDR3 region has the DNA TGCGCCAGCAGCTTTGATAGCTCCTACAATGAGCAGTTCTTC. Its protein product is CASSFDSSYNEQFF.

CDR3 loop: CASSFTSETAFHF. The CDR3 DNA follows: TGTGCCAGCAGTTTCACCTCGGAGACTGCTTTTCACTTT. V is TRBV12-3 or TRBV12-4 and J is TRBJ1-6; no clear D gene. The CDR3 covers 13 residues. V was shortened by 3 bases and J by 19 bases, with 19 bases between the two germline ends.

In the case of this clone: Different DNA sequences within this sample yield the same CDR3. The chain couples TRBV11-2 to TRBJ2-4; no clear D gene. The germline gives CDR1 SGHAT, CDR2 FQNNGV. The V gene lost 4 bases and the J gene lost 0 bases, with 7 bases spanning the gap. The CDR3 covers 14 residues. CDR3 DNA: TGTGCCAGCAGCTCCCGTCTAGCCAAAAACATTCAGTACTTC. Its translation: CASSSRLAKNIQYF.

This clone has a single count. This chain uses TRBV2 with TRBJ1-2, with D perhaps matching TRBD1 (6 bases). V was clipped by 6 bases and J by 8 bases, with 22 bases between them. This CDR3 comprises 15 residues. CDR1 is SNHLY, CDR2 FYNNEI, per germline. CDR3 protein: CASSPTGQSLLGYTF. CDR3 sequence (DNA): TGTGCCAGCAGCCCGACAGGTCAATCCTTGTTGGGCTACACCTTC.

This chain links TRBV4-3 with TRBJ2-3; D perhaps matches TRBD2 (5 bases). The CDR3 is 14 residues long. Germline values: CDR1 LGHNA, CDR2 YSLEER. Trimming shortened V by 3 bases and J by 7 bases, and 14 bases separated the two germline ends. CDR3 residues: CASSQDIALNTQYF. DNA for the CDR3: TGCGCCAGCAGCCAGGATATAGCGTTGAATACGCAGTATTTT.

The V and J genes are TRBV6-5 and TRBJ1-1; TRBD1 is a possible D gene (6 bases). Germline-derived CDR1 and CDR2 are MNHEY and SVGAGI. This CDR3 is built from 14 residues. Trimming removed 2 bases from V and 5 bases from J, with 12 bases in between. CDR3 region: CASSYLTGSTEAFF. CDR3 DNA: TGTGCCAGCAGTTACCTTACAGGGTCGACTGAAGCTTTCTTT.

The CDR3 region has the DNA TGTGCCAGCAGTTTATTCGGGGGTGGCAATCAGCCCCAGCATTTT. Translation: CASSLFGGGNQPQHF. J is TRBJ1-5 and V is TRBV28, with D tentatively TRBD1 (5 bases). Between the trimmed V and J ends, which lost 1 base and 2 bases, there was a span of 9 bases. This CDR3 region has 15 residues. CDR1 MDHEN and CDR2 SYDVKM come from the germline V gene.

This rearrangement joins TRBV12-3 or TRBV12-4 to TRBJ2-7; TRBD2 might be the D (5 bases). Trimming stripped 3 bases from V and 6 bases from J, with 6 bases between. This CDR3 spans 11 amino acids. The chain's CDR3 is CASSFGGEQYF. CDR3 DNA sequence: TGTGCCAGCAGTTTTGGAGGCGAGCAGTACTTC.

The chain joins TRBV7-9 to TRBJ2-7; 10 nucleotides line up with TRBD2. Trimming cost V 2 bases and J 1 base; bases outside gene matches: 8. The germline CDR1 and CDR2 sequences are SEHNR and FQNEAQ (reference sequence). The CDR3 is 17 residues long. The CDR3 region is CASSLWLTSGASYEQYF. DNA for the CDR3: TGTGCCAGCAGCTTATGGCTCACTAGCGGGGCGTCCTACGAGCAGTACTTC.

This chain links TRBV11-2 with TRBJ2-3; 9 bases fit TRBD2. CDR3 size: 17 residues. Germline V CDR1 and CDR2: SGHAT, FQNNGV. The ends lost 2 bases at V and 3 bases at J; junction bases unmatched: 9. CDR3 sequence: CASSLRGGGAGTDTQYF. CDR3 nucleotides: TGTGCCAGCAGCTTACGGGGCGGGGGGGCCGGTACAGATACGCAGTATTTT.

The J gene is TRBJ2-1, the V gene TRBV7-3; 8 positions match TRBD2. Germline CDR1 reads SGHTA; CDR2 reads FQGTGA. Trimming cost V 5 bases and J 5 bases; bases outside gene matches: 11. This CDR3 spans 16 amino acids. CDR3 nucleotides: TGTGCCAGCAGCCCAGGAGCGGGAGCTGGGAACAATGAGCAGTTCTTC. Residues: CASSPGAGAGNNEQFF.

Here the CDR3 DNA reads TGTGCCAGTAGTATTTCGGGAGTAGCGGGGGCACTTTACGAGCAGTACTTC. It yields the protein CASSISGVAGALYEQYF. The chain employs TRBV19 and TRBJ2-7; TRBD2 agrees at 9 bases. The CDR3 is 17 residues long. V lost 3 bases and J lost 4; bases outside the gene matches: 13. Germline CDR1 and CDR2: LNHDA and SQIVND (reference sequence).

The rearrangement uses TRBV6-5 and TRBJ1-5; a possible D gene is TRBD1 (6 bases). The CDR3 extends over 15 amino acids. V lost 8 bases and J lost 0, with 14 bases in between. Germline CDR1 is MNHEY and CDR2 is SVGAGI. In nucleotides, the CDR3 is TGTGCCAGCCAGAACCAGGGGCTTAGCAATCAGCCCCAGCATTTT. The encoded protein is CASQNQGLSNQPQHF.

This clone was seen just once. This chain connects TRBV19 to TRBJ2-4; maybe TRBD2 (5 bases). The germline V and J ends were trimmed by 3 bases and 1 base, with 10 bases remaining between them. Germline-derived CDR1 and CDR2 are LNHDA and SQIVND (reference sequence). There are 15 residues in the CDR3. CDR3 residues: CASSIPAEAKNIQYF. The CDR3 DNA is TGTGCCAGTAGTATTCCAGCGGAGGCCAAAAACATTCAGTACTTC.

The CDR3 region is CASSEVPGGSEKLFF. CDR3 in DNA: TGTGCCAGCAGTGAAGTTCCGGGGGGTAGTGAAAAACTGTTTTTT. The gene calls are TRBV2 and TRBJ1-4, with D possibly matching TRBD1 (5 bases). Germline-derived CDR1 and CDR2 are SNHLY and FYNNEI. This CDR3 region has 15 residues. V lost 1 base and J lost 7, with 13 bases in between.

The CDR3 spells CASSQGRDGQREVEQYF. Written as DNA, the CDR3 is TGTGCCAGCAGCCAAGGACGAGACGGACAGCGGGAGGTGGAGCAGTACTTC. The genes are TRBV3-1 (or the pseudogene TRBV3-2) and TRBJ2-7; 9 bases map to TRBD2. V lost 1 base and J lost 7; bases outside the gene matches: 14. In germline, CDR1 is LGHDT, CDR2 YNNKEL (reference sequence). The CDR3 sequence is 17 residues long.

This clone has more than one count but fewer than ten. The chain couples TRBV28 to TRBJ1-6, with no clear D. Germline CDR1 MDHEN, CDR2 SYDVKM. V lost 6 bases, J lost 11 bases, and 23 bases lay in between. The CDR3 consists of 16 residues. CDR3 sequence (DNA): TGTGCCAGCAGCCCGACTGGCCGGGAGGGAGTTCCACCCCTCCACTTT. Its translation is CASSPTGREGVPPLHF.